Below, 8 T cell receptor beta chains from the same sample are listed, as sequenced in a study of T cells in Graves' hyperthyroidism and ophthalmopathy. Amplification yielded TCR beta CDR3 regions, with RNA transcripts as the source. During a first-round RT-PCR of the TCR CDR3, the HTBI primer set was used. MiXCR was run by TCRdb on the multiplex PCR reads, yielding one entry per CDR3 protein. The repertoire holds 40,000 or so distinct CDR3 sequences, with just under 50% as singletons. Sequenced sample: blood. The receptors were gathered from a woman in her forties or fifties with Graves' hyperthyroidism that later progressed to Graves' ophthalmopathy.

This clonotype was seen repeatedly, ten times or more. This sequence joins TRBV5-4 and TRBJ2-1, with D possibly called TRBD1 or TRBD2 (5 bases each). Germline CDR1 and CDR2: SGHNT and YYREEE (reference sequence). The CDR3 sequence is 13 residues long. V was pared by 2 bases and J by 7 bases, with 10 bases between. CDR3 loop: CASSFDWGNEQFF. CDR3 coding DNA: TGTGCCAGCAGCTTCGACTGGGGGAATGAGCAGTTCTTC.

This chain links TRBV24-1 with TRBJ2-3; no firm D call. The germline V gene has CDR1 KGHDR and CDR2 SFDVKD. CDR3 length equals 14 residues. Trimming stripped 5 bases from V and 1 base from J, with 9 bases between. The CDR3 coding sequence is TGTGCCACCAGTGGTGGTACTCGCACAGATACGCAGTATTTT. Translation gives CATSGGTRTDTQYF.

This clonotype was counted many times. The chain employs TRBV2 and TRBJ1-5; the match to TRBD1 covers 10 bases. J lost 4 bases, V lost 4 bases, and 4 bases had no gene match. This CDR3 has 15 amino acids. From germline, CDR1 is SNHLY and CDR2 FYNNEI. The CDR3 nucleotides are TGTGCCAGCAGTGCCGGGGGACAGGGGAATCAGCCCCAGCATTTT. Translated: CASSAGGQGNQPQHF. The entire variable domain, with the rest obtained from reference TRBV2 and TRBJ1-5, is as follows: EPEVTQTPSHQVTQMGQEVILRCVPISNHLYFYWYRQILGQKVEFLVSFYNNEISEKSEIFDDQFSVERPDGSNFTLKIRSTKLEDSAMYFCASSAGGQGNQPQHFGDGTRLSIL.

The chain links TRBV7-9 to TRBJ1-4; tentatively, D is TRBD1 (6 bases). The germline V and J ends were trimmed by 1 base and 6 bases, with 12 bases remaining between them. The CDR3 runs 15 residues. Germline CDR1 is SEHNR and CDR2 is FQNEAQ (reference sequence). The CDR3 loop is CASSLDGQSYEKLFF. The CDR3 DNA reads TGTGCCAGCAGCTTAGACGGACAGTCTTATGAAAAACTGTTTTTT.

A remark on this clonotype: The germline gene is not matched at one end of the junction; a read error may be the cause. The DNA for the CDR3 is TGTGCCAACAGCTTTTCTGGGAGCACCTACGAGCAGTACTTC. Translation gives CANSFSGSTYEQYF. The rearrangement links TRBV11-3 to TRBJ2-7, with a possible D match to TRBD2 (5 bases). This CDR3 contains 14 residues. The germline CDR1 and CDR2 sequences are SGHNT and YENEEA.

The chain carries TRBV6-1 and TRBJ2-3, with 10 bases aligning to TRBD2. The V and J ends lost 2 bases and 11 bases, in that order; junction bases with no gene match: 10. There are 15 residues in the CDR3. CDR1 and CDR2 from the germline V gene are MNHNS and SASEGT. CDR3 in DNA: TGTGCCAGCAGTGAATTTAGCGGGGGGTACAATGAGCAGTATTTT. It yields the protein CASSEFSGGYNEQYF.

This clonotype was counted at least ten times. The rearrangement uses TRBV5-1 and TRBJ2-1; TRBD2 matches 7 bases. The CDR3 runs 12 residues. The germline gives CDR1 SGHRS, CDR2 YFSETQ. After removal of 2 bases from V and 15 bases from J, the junction contained 8 bases not matched to a gene. The CDR3 DNA is TGCGCCAGCAGCTTCAGTAGCGGGCCCCTGTTCTTC. This sequence encodes CASSFSSGPLFF.

This chain joins TRBV20-1 and TRBJ1-5; D gene ambiguous. V dropped 3 bases and J dropped 10 bases, with 7 bases sitting between them. Per germline, CDR1 DFQATT and CDR2 SNEGSKA (reference sequence). This CDR3 is 10 amino acids long. CDR3 sequence (DNA): TGCAGTGCTAGTAGGGCACCCCAGCATTTT. Translated, it gives CSASRAPQHF.